These 12 T cell receptor beta chains were sequenced from one sample in a study of monozygotic twins with inflammatory bowel disease. TCRdb reprocessed the 5' RACE reads, keeping one entry per CDR3 protein, no DNA. Its table lists roughly 200,000 distinct CDR3 sequences. The sample taken for sequencing was blood. These TCRs come from a human donor with ulcerative colitis or Crohn's disease, or a healthy co-twin of an affected twin (not recorded which).

The rearrangement uses TRBV18 and TRBJ2-3; TCRdb's D call, TRBD2, is unchecked because there is no DNA. Germline CDR1 reads KGHSH; CDR2 reads LQKENI. The CDR3 totals 14 residues. The CDR3 region is CASSPPGLPDTQYF.

The chain links TRBV6-4 to TRBJ2-3. Germline V CDR1 and CDR2: MRHNA, SNTAGT. The CDR3 runs to 15 residues. CDR3 protein: CASGDVGQGADTQYF.

This CDR3 reads CSVASQSYNEQFF. The V call is TRBV29-1, the J call TRBJ2-1. This CDR3 contains 13 residues. The germline V gene encodes CDR1 SQVTM and CDR2 ANQGSEA.

The chain has TRBV27 and TRBJ1-5. The CDR3 has 13 residues. CDR1 MNHEY and CDR2 SMNVEV come from the germline V gene (reference sequence). CDR3 residues: CASRPASNQPQHF.

Here the CDR3 reads CASSYSQGKKYF. The chain combines TRBV6-2 or TRBV6-3 with TRBJ2-7; checking the TCRdb D call of TRBD1 is not possible without DNA. Looked up from germline, CDR1 is MNHEY and CDR2 is SVGEGT. The CDR3 is made up of 12 amino acids.

This chain uses TRBV20-1 with TRBJ2-7; the D call of TRBD2 rests on TCRdb alone, since no DNA is present to check it. The CDR3 is 14 residues long. Germline CDR1 and CDR2: DFQATT and SNEGSKA (reference sequence). This chain's CDR3 is CSARGLAGEGEQYF.

The rearrangement uses TRBV6-1 and TRBJ1-1; TCRdb's D gene call, TRBD1, goes unchecked for lack of DNA. CDR1 is MNHNS and CDR2 is SASEGT in the germline V gene. CDR3 length equals 15 residues. The CDR3 sequence is CASRPQGRVNTEAFF.

This CDR3 reads CASSLLVSPSGVGANVLTF. The J gene is TRBJ2-6, the V gene TRBV6-4; TCRdb names TRBD1, which stays unverified in the absence of DNA. Germline V lookup: CDR1 MRHNA, CDR2 SNTAGT. The CDR3 sequence is 19 residues long.

V gene TRBV12-3 or TRBV12-4 combines with J gene TRBJ1-3; as DNA is missing, the TRBD1 call by TCRdb cannot be tested. The CDR3 spans 13 residues. The CDR3 is CASGRDSFNTIYF.

CDR3 protein: CASGQGHQPQHF. The chain recombines TRBV28 with TRBJ1-5; TCRdb returns TRBD1, unconfirmable since there is no DNA. CDR1 is MDHEN and CDR2 is SYDVKM in the germline V gene. This CDR3 has 12 residues.

The chain combines TRBV12-3 or TRBV12-4 with TRBJ1-3. The CDR3 is 17 amino acids. The chain's CDR3 is CASSLKGRPLKGNTIYF.

The V and J genes are TRBV5-1 and TRBJ2-5. CDR1 and CDR2 (germline): SGHRS, YFSETQ. The CDR3 length is 13 residues. CDR3: CASSLQPQETQYF. The complete variable domain, with remaining parts taken from reference TRBV5-1 and TRBJ2-5, reads KAGVTQTPRYLIKTRGQQVTLSCSPISGHRSVSWYQQTPGQGLQFLFEYFSETQRNKGNFPGRFSGRQFSNSRSEMNVSTLELGDSALYLCASSLQPQETQYFGPGTRLLVL.